These T cell receptor beta chains were read from a single sample in a study of T cells in localized non-small cell lung cancer. TCRdb's copy holds only in-frame clones and misses some; the assay was immunoSEQ multiplex PCR. The sample holds around 70,000 clones, roughly nine tenths seen once. Sequencing used peripheral blood, obtained before any cancer treatment. These receptors all stem from a male donor aged 60 or over with stage III squamous cell lung carcinoma. Both conserved end residues are part of each CDR3. D genes are given only for firm matches. Clone size, where shown, is once, few, many, or a class for clones that have expanded.

cdr3_nt	cdr3_aa	d_call	v_call	j_call	clone_size
TGTGCCAGCAGCTTAGAGGGCAGCCGACGCTCTGGAAACACCATATATTTT	CASSLEGSRRSGNTIYF	NA	TRBV7-9	TRBJ1-3	NA
TGTGCCAGCAGCCCAAGGACAGGGAGCAACTCACCCCTCCACTTT	CASSPRTGSNSPLHF	TRBD1	TRBV5-8	TRBJ1-6	NA
TGTGCCAGCAGTCAGACAGGGTACGAAGCTTTCTTT	CASSQTGYEAFF	TRBD1	TRBV6-6	TRBJ1-1	NA
TGTGCCAGCAGCAGACAGGGATGGGCTTTCTTT	CASSRQGWAFF	TRBD1	TRBV7-2	TRBJ1-1	NA
TGTGCCAGCAGCTCCCGGACAGGGAAAGGCTACACCTTC	CASSSRTGKGYTF	TRBD1	TRBV7-9	TRBJ1-2	NA
TGTGCCAGCAGCCCCCGTCAGGGGTACGCTCGGAATGAGCAGTTCTTC	CASSPRQGYARNEQFF	NA	TRBV7-9	TRBJ2-1	NA
TGTGCCAGTAGTATCCAGGGCACGGATACGCAGTATTTT	CASSIQGTDTQYF	NA	TRBV19	TRBJ2-3	NA
TGCGCCAGCTCAGAACAGGGTGGCTCTGGCTACACCTTC	CASSEQGGSGYTF	NA	TRBV5-1	TRBJ1-2	NA
TGTGCCAGCTCCCGGGACGGTAATTCACCCCTCCACTTT	CASSRDGNSPLHF	NA	TRBV7-3	TRBJ1-6	few
TGCGCCAGCAGCCCCGTAGGAAGCCTAGATTCACCCCTCCACTTT	CASSPVGSLDSPLHF	NA	TRBV5-1	TRBJ1-6	NA
TGTGCCAGCAGTGAGCCCAACACAGATACGCAGTATTTT	CASSEPNTDTQYF	NA	TRBV2	TRBJ2-3	once
TGTGCCAGCGGCCCCGGCCAGGGCCGCAACTATGGCTACACCTTC	CASGPGQGRNYGYTF	NA	TRBV5-6	TRBJ1-2	NA
TGTGCCAGCACCAACGGGGATTCTGGGGCCAACGTCCTGACTTTC	CASTNGDSGANVLTF	NA	TRBV27	TRBJ2-6	NA
TGTGCCAGTAGTATGACAGGGGGCCAAGAGACCCAGTACTTC	CASSMTGGQETQYF	TRBD1	TRBV19	TRBJ2-5	NA
TGTGCCAGCAGTCCCCCCCTGGGGAATGAGCAGTTCTTC	CASSPPLGNEQFF	NA	TRBV6-5	TRBJ2-1	once
TGTGCCAGCAGCCCCCAGGTGGGCGGGGGTGAGCAGTTCTTC	CASSPQVGGGEQFF	TRBD2	TRBV7-3	TRBJ2-1	NA
TGTGCCAGCAGCGCCGCCCGGGCCGCCAAAACGGGGACCCAGTACTTC	CASSAARAAKTGTQYF	NA	TRBV27	TRBJ2-5	NA
TGTGCCAGTAGTATAGGGGTTCGTTCAGGGGCCAACGTCCTGACTTTC	CASSIGVRSGANVLTF	NA	TRBV19	TRBJ2-6	once
TGTGCCAGTAGCCGCACGGGACAGTTAGGGAATGAGCAGTTCTTC	CASSRTGQLGNEQFF	TRBD1	TRBV19	TRBJ2-1	NA
TGTGCTAGTGGTTTGGGAGATGAGGATGAAAAACTGTTTTTT	CASGLGDEDEKLFF	NA	TRBV12-5	TRBJ1-4	NA